This TCR beta chain was identified in a study of T-cell memory formation after mild COVID-19. V shed 6 bases, J shed 4 bases, and the junction held 5 bases outside the gene matches. The length of the CDR3 is 15 residues. Germline CDR1 reads SGHRS; CDR2 reads YFSETQ. TCRdb re-called the 5' RACE reads through MiXCR, storing one row per CDR3 protein. This sample has hundreds of thousands of distinct CDR3 sequences, with just over 15% found just once. Material for sequencing was PBMCs or a T cell subset sorted from them (not recorded which). The receptor's source is an adult woman who had mild COVID-19 (a few samples of this study predate the infection). Cell type and time point are not known. The V gene is TRBV5-1, the J gene TRBJ2-1; 12 nucleotides match TRBD2. The CDR3 DNA reads as TGCGCCAGCACCCTAGCGGGGGGGATTTACAATGAGCAGTTCTTC. Its protein is CASTLAGGIYNEQFF.